This T cell receptor (beta chain) was sequenced during a study of shared clonotypes between healthy human individuals (dated by TCRdb to the early 2020s). Describing the broader study: Three men and two women, aged 18 to 49 years, made up the cohort. To increase sequencing depth and limit assay-specific biases, TCR repertoire library preparation and sequencing were carried out by different laboratories using diverse techniques. For each donor, CD4 naive and CD4 memory were each given three plates, CD8 naive was given two plates, and CD8 memory was given one plate. Between about 0.8 and 9.5 billion PBMCs per donor were obtained by leukapheresis. Blood TCR repertoires of about 5 healthy adults were deeply sequenced to estimate repertoire size and the extent of clonotype sharing between individuals. Broader findings and caveats from the paper: The genetic and exposure-history diversity represented was limited by the small number of donors. Clonotypes shared by all four sorted-subset donors showed higher generation probabilities than non-shared clonotypes. Sampling was restricted to blood, and TCR repertoires in tissue are likely to differ from TCR repertoires in blood. Naive subsets generally had larger estimated clonotype richness than memory subsets did. Across a few donors, about 5% of naive CD4, approximately 3.6% of naive CD8, under 2.5% of memory CD4, and approximately 0.4% of memory CD8 clonotypes were shared. Rarefaction of sorted-subset datasets indicated incomplete sequencing despite the large sequencing depth. Pairwise subsampling led to the expectation that sequencing depth would affect the degree of clonotype sharing among donors.

As concerns this clone: The target of this receptor is not known. Base qualities are missing; no much larger clone stands one base away.

Including the terminal cysteine and phenylalanine, the CDR3 comprises 15 residues. Of all the DNA, just the CDR3 is kept, 45 bases in frame from base 1. Trimming costs V 6 bases and J 4 bases, and their ends lie 17 bases apart. Looking up the germline V gene yields CDR1 SGHDN and CDR2 FVKESK. Using the deep immunoSEQ assay, multiplex PCR amplified TCR CDR3 regions from genomic DNA. For each cell subset, the extracted genomic DNA was distributed evenly across all wells of several immunoSEQ 96-well plates, and each plate served as one replicate. For sorted subsets, around 0.2 ug genomic DNA, equal to 25,000 to 35,000 T cell genomes, was loaded into each replicate PCR. Purified libraries were quantified with a Qubit 3.0 fluorometer, sized on a Bioanalyzer 2100, and re-quantified with the KAPA Library Quantification kit. Every immunoSEQ 96-well plate was sequenced on a dedicated single-read 150-cycle Illumina NextSeq 550 flow cell. Processing in the source paper ran as follows. Because the immunoSEQ output held only junctional sequences and lacked quality scores, the filtering could not match the filtering applied to full-length reads. To assign V/J genes and CDR3, sequences were annotated using PyIR, a Python wrapper for IgBLAST v1.9, with IMGT germline references. Reads were filtered out if the reads had weak V/J assignments (E-value above 1e-6), no CDR3, stop codons, out-of-frame junctions, or ambiguous translated residues. A V3J clonotype was defined by an identical inferred V gene, J gene, and CDR3 amino acid sequence. Percentage overlap between repertoires was calculated by dividing the number of shared unique clonotypes by the size of the smaller repertoire. RTK rarefaction, the Chao1 estimator, and Recon v2.1 estimates of unobserved clonotypes were used to assess repertoire richness. OLGA was used to compute generation probabilities for all TCRbeta clonotypes that the gDNA method yielded from a few donors. TCRdb's version of the immuneACCESS table is confined to in-frame rearrangements and falls short of the full clone set. An unresolved V gene accounts for under half of the shortfall where checked; the remainder is of unknown origin. The DNA was the basis for D and trimming; V, J and clone size are from that table. The sample table lists more than 600,000 clones, 92% of them with a count of one. The ten largest clones represent approximately 25% of the sample.

CD8 naive samples consisted of CD45RO-negative cells that were positively selected for CCR7, yielding a CD45RA+CCR7+ population without TemRA cells. The donors were healthy, HIV-negative adults with no recently reported acute infections or vaccinations. Every donor was a Caucasian adult living in Nashville, Tennessee, USA. Blood was collected by leukapheresis, and PBMCs were isolated by Ficoll-Histopaque density gradient centrifugation and then cryopreserved in liquid nitrogen vapor phase. Purity and quantity of every magnetically sorted T cell population were checked by analytical flow cytometry. From each sorted fraction, genomic DNA was isolated and quantified by UV absorbance on a Nanodrop 2000c.

The sample comprised naive CD8+ T cells sorted from blood. The cell subset or site tag for this specimen amounts to: CD45RA+CCR7+. The sequence came from a man in his thirties or forties in good health. The sequence links TRBV14 to TRBJ2-3; the D gene could be TRBD1 or TRBD2, each one agreeing over 5 bases. The CDR3 corresponds to CASSLGVGRPDTQYF. DNA sequence: TGTGCCAGCAGTCTGGGGGTTGGGAGACCAGATACGCAGTATTTT.